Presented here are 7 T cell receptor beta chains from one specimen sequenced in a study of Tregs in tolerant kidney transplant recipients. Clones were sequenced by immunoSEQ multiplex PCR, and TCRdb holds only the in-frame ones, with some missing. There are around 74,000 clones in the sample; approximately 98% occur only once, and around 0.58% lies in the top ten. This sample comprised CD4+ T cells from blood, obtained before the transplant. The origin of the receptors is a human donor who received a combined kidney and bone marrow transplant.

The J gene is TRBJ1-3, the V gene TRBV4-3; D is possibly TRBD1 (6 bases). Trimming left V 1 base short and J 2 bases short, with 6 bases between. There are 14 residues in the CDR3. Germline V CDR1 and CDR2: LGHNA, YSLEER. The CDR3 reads CASSQAGAGNTIYF. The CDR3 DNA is TGCGCCAGCAGCCAAGCAGGGGCTGGAAACACCATATATTTT.

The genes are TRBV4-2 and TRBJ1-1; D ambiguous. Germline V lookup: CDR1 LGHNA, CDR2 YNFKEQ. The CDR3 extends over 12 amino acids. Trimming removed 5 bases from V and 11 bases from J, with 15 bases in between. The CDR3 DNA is TGTGCCAGCAGCGATAGGCGGGATAGGGCTTTCTTT. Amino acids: CASSDRRDRAFF.

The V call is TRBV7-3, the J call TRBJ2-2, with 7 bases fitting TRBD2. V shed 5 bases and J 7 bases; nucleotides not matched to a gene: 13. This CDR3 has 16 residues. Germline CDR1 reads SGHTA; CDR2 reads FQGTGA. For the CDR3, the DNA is TGTGCCAGCAGCCCCGGGGGGACTGCGTCAAACGGGGAGCTGTTTTTT. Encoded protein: CASSPGGTASNGELFF.

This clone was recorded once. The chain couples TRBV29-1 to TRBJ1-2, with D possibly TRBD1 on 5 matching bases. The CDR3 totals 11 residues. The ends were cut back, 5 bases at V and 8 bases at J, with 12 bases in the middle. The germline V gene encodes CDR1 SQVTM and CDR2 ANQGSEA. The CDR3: CSVLGQGGYTF. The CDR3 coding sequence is TGCAGCGTTCTAGGGCAGGGCGGCTACACCTTC.

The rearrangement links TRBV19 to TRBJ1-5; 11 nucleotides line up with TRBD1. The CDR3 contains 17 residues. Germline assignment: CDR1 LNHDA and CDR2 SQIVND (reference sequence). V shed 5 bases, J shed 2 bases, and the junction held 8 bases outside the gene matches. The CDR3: CASSFRTGGAGNQPQHF. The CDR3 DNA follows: TGTGCCAGTAGTTTCCGGACAGGGGGCGCTGGCAATCAGCCCCAGCATTTT.

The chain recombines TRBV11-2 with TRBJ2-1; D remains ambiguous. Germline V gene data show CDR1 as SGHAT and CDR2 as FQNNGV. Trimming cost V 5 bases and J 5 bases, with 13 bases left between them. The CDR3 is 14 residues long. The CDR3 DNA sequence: TGTGCCAGCAGCATCCACCTAGATCACAATGAGCAGTTCTTC. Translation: CASSIHLDHNEQFF.

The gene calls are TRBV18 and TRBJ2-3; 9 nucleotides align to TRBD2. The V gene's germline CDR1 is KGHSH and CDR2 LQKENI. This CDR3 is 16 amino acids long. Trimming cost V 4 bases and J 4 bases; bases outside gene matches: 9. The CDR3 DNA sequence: TGTGCCAGCTCACGTCTTGCGGGAGGGGGCGCAGATACGCAGTATTTT. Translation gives CASSRLAGGGADTQYF.